These 21 T cell receptor beta chains share one sample of origin, sequenced in a study of cytomegalovirus exposure and HLA in healthy donors. This PCR relied on a set of 60 Vbeta primers and 13 Jbeta primers. Method: immunoSEQ multiplex PCR; TCRdb's copy keeps in-frame clones and lacks some. The sample table includes approximately 130,000 clones. Source material: PBMCs. The origin of the receptors is a woman aged 55-70 years in good health and CMV-seronegative.

On this clone itself: Other DNA variants within this sample encode the same CDR3. The rearrangement joins TRBV7-9 to TRBJ1-1; D possibly corresponds to TRBD1 (5 bases). V was pared by 1 base and J by 1 base, with 7 bases between. Germline V lookup: CDR1 SEHNR, CDR2 FQNEAQ (reference sequence). This CDR3 region has 14 residues. Here the CDR3 DNA reads TGTGCCAGCAGCTTAGGGGGCGGGAACACTGAAGCTTTCTTT. Protein: CASSLGGGNTEAFF.

This rearrangement joins TRBV6-5 to TRBJ2-7, with 7 bases fitting TRBD1. The CDR3 totals 15 residues. V was pared by 0 bases and J by 3 bases, with 5 bases of the junction left unmatched. Germline CDR1 is MNHEY and CDR2 is SVGAGI. The CDR3 DNA reads TGTGCCAGCAGTTACTCGGGGGACAGCCTCTACGAGCAGTACTTC. Translation: CASSYSGDSLYEQYF.

The rearrangement links TRBV28 to TRBJ2-7; 12 nucleotides match TRBD2. The CDR3 extends over 19 amino acids. Germline V gene data show CDR1 as MDHEN and CDR2 as SYDVKM. V was clipped by 4 bases and J by 0 bases; unmatched bases: 13. CDR3 protein: CASSSLGLAGTLFSYEQYF. The DNA of the CDR3 is TGTGCCAGCAGTTCCCTCGGACTAGCGGGAACTCTTTTCTCCTACGAGCAGTACTTC.

V is TRBV7-9 and J is TRBJ2-5; D is ambiguous. With 5 bases removed from V and 5 bases from J, the gap between germline ends came to 9 bases. Per germline, CDR1 SEHNR and CDR2 FQNEAQ (reference sequence). The CDR3 runs to 12 residues. The CDR3 nucleotides are TGTGCCAGCAGCCCAAGCTTTGAGACCCAGTACTTC. Translated: CASSPSFETQYF.

V and J are TRBV27 and TRBJ2-6, with TRBD2 as a possible D gene (6 bases). The CDR3 spans 15 residues. Per the germline V gene, CDR1 is MNHEY and CDR2 is SMNVEV (reference sequence). The V gene lost 4 bases and the J gene lost 2 bases, with 9 bases spanning the gap. CDR3: CASSYTGAGANVLTF. In DNA form, the CDR3 reads TGTGCCAGCAGTTATACGGGAGCTGGGGCCAACGTCCTGACTTTC.

The chain combines TRBV28 with TRBJ2-2; 14 bases align to TRBD2. Germline V gives CDR1 MDHEN, CDR2 SYDVKM. The CDR3 has 17 amino acids. The V segment lost 4 bases and the J segment 7 bases; nucleotides outside the gene matches: 8. The chain's CDR3 is CASSYPGLAGGVGELFF. CDR3 bases: TGTGCCAGCAGTTACCCCGGACTAGCGGGAGGTGTCGGGGAGCTGTTTTTT.

This chain joins TRBV10-3 and TRBJ2-1; maybe TRBD1 (7 bases). The germline V gene has CDR1 ENHRY and CDR2 SYGVKD. Trimming left V 6 bases short and J 4 bases short, with 19 bases between. The CDR3 loop spans 16 amino acids. CDR3 amino acids: CAIRGIAEGAYNEQFF. DNA for the CDR3: TGTGCCATCAGGGGAATAGCGGAGGGGGCTTACAATGAGCAGTTCTTC.

The J gene is TRBJ1-2, the V gene TRBV27, with D tentatively TRBD1 (5 bases). The CDR3 consists of 15 residues. The V gene's germline CDR1 is MNHEY and CDR2 SMNVEV (reference sequence). Trimming stripped 2 bases from V and 8 bases from J, with 18 bases between. CDR3 sequence reads: CASSLRSGGTGGYTF. The CDR3 nucleotides are TGTGCCAGCAGTTTAAGGTCCGGCGGGACGGGGGGCTACACCTTC.

The V call is TRBV27, the J call TRBJ1-2; 8 bases map to TRBD1. V gave up 8 bases and J gave up 4 bases; unmatched junction bases: 6. The CDR3 has 13 amino acids. The V gene's germline CDR1 is MNHEY and CDR2 SMNVEV (reference sequence). This chain's CDR3 is CASSYDRGYGYTF. CDR3 DNA sequence: TGTGCCAGCTCTTACGACAGGGGCTATGGCTACACCTTC.

The chain links TRBV11-3 to TRBJ1-3; no definite D call. V was trimmed by 6 bases and J by 7 bases, leaving 7 bases between them. The V gene's germline CDR1 is SGHNT and CDR2 YENEEA. The CDR3 is 11 amino acids. The CDR3 protein is CASRPRNTIYF. CDR3 nucleotides: TGTGCCAGCAGGCCGAGGAACACCATATATTTT. Full variable domain (missing parts from reference TRBV11-3 and TRBJ1-3): EAGVVQSPRYKIIEKKQPVAFWCNPISGHNTLYWYLQNLGQGPELLIRYENEEAVDDSQLPKDRFSAERLKGVDSTLKIQPAELGDSAVYLCASRPRNTIYFGEGSWLTVV.

The V gene is TRBV28, the J gene TRBJ2-3, with TRBD1 matching over 8 bases. Germline-derived CDR1 and CDR2 are MDHEN and SYDVKM. This CDR3 region has 15 residues. J gave up 3 bases and V 3 bases, and 5 bases lay outside the gene matches. Here the CDR3 DNA reads TGTGCCAGCAGTTTTGGGGGACAGGTGACAGATACGCAGTATTTT. It encodes CASSFGGQVTDTQYF.

This chain uses TRBV18 with TRBJ2-6; 10 positions match TRBD1. CDR1 and CDR2 from the germline V gene are KGHSH and LQKENI. This CDR3 is 18 amino acids long. The trim removed 3 bases at V and 0 bases at J, leaving 5 bases unmatched. The CDR3 coding sequence is TGTGCCAGCTCACCGACAGGGGGCGCAAGCTCTGGGGCCAACGTCCTGACTTTC. This translates into CASSPTGGASSGANVLTF.

This chain connects TRBV4-1 to TRBJ1-4; no firm D call. CDR1 and CDR2 (germline): MGHRA, YSYEKL. The CDR3 sequence is 14 residues long. V was clipped by 2 bases and J by 4 bases, with 8 bases between them. This chain's CDR3 is CASSQRSLNEKLFF. The DNA of the CDR3 is TGCGCCAGCAGCCAACGTAGCCTTAATGAAAAACTGTTTTTT.

The chain has TRBV11-3 and TRBJ2-6; 9 bases are a match to TRBD1. Germline V CDR1 and CDR2: SGHNT, YENEEA. V was pared by 1 base and J by 1 base, with 2 bases of the junction left unmatched. CDR3 length equals 17 residues. The chain's CDR3 is CASSLGTGVSGANVLTF. The CDR3 DNA is TGTGCCAGCAGCTTAGGGACAGGGGTTTCTGGGGCCAACGTCCTGACTTTC.

The rearrangement links TRBV7-6 to TRBJ1-2, with D unresolved. Germline-derived CDR1 and CDR2 are SGHVS and FNYEAQ. V was trimmed by 5 bases and J by 0 bases, leaving 13 bases between them. The CDR3 has 15 residues. CDR3 loop: CASSPGLRANYGYTF. CDR3 DNA sequence: TGTGCCAGCAGCCCCGGACTCCGAGCTAACTATGGCTACACCTTC. The complete variable domain, with remaining parts taken from reference TRBV7-6 and TRBJ1-2, reads GAGVSQSPRYKVTKRGQDVALRCDPISGHVSLYWYRQALGQGPEFLTYFNYEAQQDKSGLPNDRFSAERPEGSISTLTIQRTEQRDSAMYRCASSPGLRANYGYTFGSGTRLTVV.

The rearrangement joins TRBV9 to TRBJ2-7; weak D call: TRBD2 (7 bases). Germline CDR1 reads SGDLS; CDR2 reads YYNGEE. This CDR3 is 15 amino acids long. V was shortened by 0 bases and J by 0 bases, with 10 bases between the two germline ends. This CDR3 reads CASSVGGGVSYEQYF. The CDR3 DNA reads TGTGCCAGCAGCGTAGGAGGGGGGGTCTCCTACGAGCAGTACTTC.

The chain links TRBV6-9 to TRBJ2-3, with 8 positions matching TRBD2. V was pared by 10 bases and J by 3 bases, with 9 bases of the junction left unmatched. The CDR3 sequence is 14 residues long. The germline CDR1 and CDR2 sequences are MNHGY and SVAAGI. This chain's CDR3 is CAIHGTRITDTQYF. For the CDR3, the DNA is TGTGCCATCCACGGGACTAGAATAACAGATACGCAGTATTTT.

The chain links TRBV9 to TRBJ1-4; D remains ambiguous. The germline V and J ends were trimmed by 0 bases and 4 bases, with 13 bases remaining between them. The germline gives CDR1 SGDLS, CDR2 YYNGEE. This CDR3 has 16 amino acids. CDR3 in amino acids: CASSVGRLKVNEKLFF. The CDR3 bases are TGTGCCAGCAGCGTAGGCAGGCTGAAGGTTAATGAAAAACTGTTTTTT.

DNA for the CDR3: TGTGCCAGCAGCCCGGGACTTATCAATGAGCAGTTCTTC. Protein sequence: CASSPGLINEQFF. The chain links TRBV9 to TRBJ2-1; maybe TRBD2 (6 bases). V was cut by 4 bases and J by 6 bases, with 11 bases left in between. This CDR3 comprises 13 residues. Per germline, CDR1 SGDLS and CDR2 YYNGEE.

The chain is built from TRBV2 and TRBJ2-7; 7 bases align to TRBD2. The CDR3 consists of 13 residues. Germline V gives CDR1 SNHLY, CDR2 FYNNEI. With V trimmed by 6 bases and J by 3 bases, 5 bases remained unmatched. The CDR3 region is CASSLTSIYEQYF. For the CDR3, the DNA is TGTGCCAGCAGCTTGACTAGCATCTACGAGCAGTACTTC. The whole variable domain, filled in from reference TRBV2 and TRBJ2-7, reads EPEVTQTPSHQVTQMGQEVILRCVPISNHLYFYWYRQILGQKVEFLVSFYNNEISEKSEIFDDQFSVERPDGSNFTLKIRSTKLEDSAMYFCASSLTSIYEQYFGPGTRLTVT.

This chain connects TRBV5-5 to TRBJ2-2; a possible D gene is TRBD2 (6 bases). The CDR3 is 15 amino acids. Looked up from germline, CDR1 is SGHKS and CDR2 is YYEKEE (reference sequence). V lost 0 bases and J lost 2, with 8 bases in between. In nucleotides, the CDR3 is TGTGCCAGCAGCTTGGGGGGGGATAACACCGGGGAGCTGTTTTTT. Its translation: CASSLGGDNTGELFF.